Shown below are 5 T cell receptor beta chains from a single sample sequenced in a study of cytomegalovirus exposure and HLA in healthy donors. Using immunoSEQ multiplex PCR, the repertoire was profiled, and TCRdb retains in-frame clones only, with some absent. Of some 45,000 clones listed, 85% to 95% were seen once; the top ten hold about 8%. Sequences were obtained from PBMCs. The origin of the receptors is a woman aged 18-35 years in good health and CMV-seropositive.

This clone is a singleton in its sample. The chain couples TRBV30 to TRBJ1-1; D uncertain. V was trimmed by 2 bases and J by 5 bases, leaving 15 bases between them. CDR3 length: 14 amino acids. Per the germline V gene, CDR1 is GTSNPN and CDR2 is SVGIG (reference sequence). CDR3: CAWSSFREWTEAFF. The CDR3 DNA sequence: TGTGCCTGGAGTAGTTTTAGGGAGTGGACTGAAGCTTTCTTT.

The rearrangement links TRBV10-3 to TRBJ2-3; 11 nucleotides agree with TRBD1. Germline V gene lookup returns CDR1 ENHRY and CDR2 SYGVKD. V gave up 4 bases and J gave up 2 bases; unmatched junction bases: 2. There are 15 residues in the CDR3. As DNA, the CDR3 is TGTGCCATCAGTGCGGGACAGGGGGTCACAGATACGCAGTATTTT. Translated, it gives CAISAGQGVTDTQYF.

This rearrangement joins TRBV6-1 to TRBJ2-2; TRBD1 might be the D (5 bases). Germline assignment: CDR1 MNHNS and CDR2 SASEGT. The V end lost 6 bases, the J end lost 0 bases, and 8 bases lay between the germline ends. The CDR3 consists of 14 residues. CDR3 nucleotides: TGTGCCAGCAGAGACAGTTCGAACACCGGGGAGCTGTTTTTT. The encoded protein is CASRDSSNTGELFF.

This clone was observed a handful of times. The chain employs TRBV6-4 and TRBJ2-6; 10 bases match TRBD1. CDR3 length: 18 residues. The germline CDR1 and CDR2 sequences are MRHNA and SNTAGT. The J segment lost 1 base and the V segment lost 3 bases, leaving 6 bases of the junction unmatched. As DNA, the CDR3 is TGTGCCAGCAGTGATGGACAGGGGGGGTTATCTGGGGCCAACGTCCTGACTTTC. Translating gives CASSDGQGGLSGANVLTF.

The J gene is TRBJ2-1, the V gene TRBV15, with D perhaps matching TRBD1 (5 bases). The CDR3 loop spans 12 amino acids. Per the germline V gene, CDR1 is LNHNV and CDR2 is YYDKDF (reference sequence). V lost 0 bases and J lost 15, with 12 bases in between. In DNA form, the CDR3 reads TGTGCCACCAGCAGAGATTCCCAGGGTCCGTTCTTC. Translated, it gives CATSRDSQGPFF.